The sequence of this T cell receptor (beta chain) was determined in a study of post-analysis software for immune sequencing data. Study summary: Relapsing-remitting, secondary progressive and progressive-relapsing forms made up the multiple sclerosis disease courses. Whole-study results and caveats: There was significantly lower normalized Chao1 diversity in multiple sclerosis patients than in controls. F-measure co-clustering was strong for batch-matched samples.

Points on this clonotype: The antigen is unknown.

Unique molecular identifiers were built into the TCR beta cDNA libraries. Once 1 to 10 million T cells were used, hundreds of thousands of cDNA molecules resulted. TCRdb itself ran the PCR reads through MiXCR, one entry per CDR3 protein. The sample lists 650,000 to 900,000 distinct CDR3 sequences, roughly 46% seen once, with roughly 5% in the top ten. The sequence came from a girl aged 5 to 17 with multiple sclerosis. The sample consisted of blood.

CDR3 in DNA: TGCAGTGCTAGAGCCCTAGCGGGGCTACAAGAGACCCAGTACTTC. It is translated as CSARALAGLQETQYF. The J gene is TRBJ2-5, the V gene TRBV20-1; 9 bases agree with TRBD2. With V trimmed by 1 base and J by 2 bases, 5 bases remained unmatched. Germline assignment: CDR1 DFQATT and CDR2 SNEGSKA (reference sequence). The CDR3 totals 15 residues.